This passage covers 32 T cell receptor beta chains from one sample sequenced in a study of neurological immune-mediated disorders. Each CDR3 protein gets one entry after TCRdb re-called the 5' RACE reads with MiXCR. The sample lists about 89,000 distinct CDR3 sequences; just over 2.5% were seen once. The sample was PBMCs. The source of these receptors is a woman aged 25-40 years with multiple sclerosis.

This clonotype was recorded many times. V gene TRBV12-3 or TRBV12-4 combines with J gene TRBJ2-3, with a tentative D call TRBD2 (6 bases). The CDR3 sequence is 14 residues long. V gave up 6 bases and J gave up 7 bases, with 17 bases separating them. This CDR3 reads CASRPGLSEYTQYF. Written as DNA, the CDR3 is TGTGCCAGCAGACCGGGACTGTCGGAATATACGCAGTATTTT.

The chain couples TRBV7-2 to TRBJ2-5; D possibly matches TRBD1 or TRBD2 (5 bases each). The CDR3 sequence is 14 residues long. The germline CDR1 and CDR2 sequences are SGHTA and FQGNSA. Trimming took 5 bases from V and 3 from J, leaving 13 bases between them. CDR3 loop: CASSPSGTKETQYF. DNA of the CDR3: TGTGCCAGCAGCCCCTCCGGGACCAAAGAGACCCAGTACTTC.

This clonotype was found many times. The chain combines TRBV4-1 with TRBJ2-2; D may match TRBD1 or TRBD2 (5 bases each). CDR1 and CDR2 (germline): MGHRA, YSYEKL. There are 14 residues in the CDR3. The V gene lost 0 bases and the J gene lost 7 bases, with 9 bases spanning the gap. The CDR3 DNA is TGCGCCAGCAGCCAAGATCGGGGCATCGGGGAGCTGTTTTTT. Translating it yields CASSQDRGIGELFF.

This clonotype occurred many times. This chain uses TRBV20-1 with TRBJ2-7; TRBD2 is a possible D gene (6 bases). The ends were cut back, 0 bases at V and 2 bases at J, with 14 bases in the middle. Per the germline V gene, CDR1 is DFQATT and CDR2 is SNEGSKA (reference sequence). This CDR3 is 15 amino acids long. CDR3 bases: TGCAGTGCTAGAGAATCAAGGGGAGGAACCTACGAGCAGTACTTC. Amino acid sequence: CSARESRGGTYEQYF.

At least ten counts were recorded for this clonotype. The genes are TRBV7-2 and TRBJ2-5, with 7 bases aligning to TRBD2. Germline V CDR1 and CDR2: SGHTA, FQGNSA. This CDR3 is 16 amino acids long. J lost 3 bases, V lost 5 bases, and 12 bases had no gene match. CDR3 protein: CASSPQGGLGKETQYF. DNA for the CDR3: TGTGCCAGCAGCCCCCAGGGAGGGCTGGGAAAAGAGACCCAGTACTTC.

The table lists this clonotype with many counts. V is TRBV7-2 and J is TRBJ2-1, with 9 nucleotides matching TRBD2. J was trimmed by 4 bases and V by 5 bases; bases with no gene match: 9. The CDR3 sequence is 16 residues long. The germline V gene encodes CDR1 SGHTA and CDR2 FQGNSA. DNA for the CDR3: TGTGCCAGCAGCGCCCCTGTAGCGGGGGCATACAATGAGCAGTTCTTC. This translates into CASSAPVAGAYNEQFF.

This clonotype showed up many times. The chain combines TRBV11-2 with TRBJ2-1, with 12 positions matching TRBD2. The CDR3 totals 15 residues. Looked up from germline, CDR1 is SGHAT and CDR2 is FQNNGV. V gave up 5 bases and J gave up 9 bases; unmatched junction bases: 8. CDR3 sequence: CASSTRLAGVFEQFF. CDR3 DNA: TGTGCCAGCAGCACTCGACTAGCGGGAGTTTTTGAGCAGTTCTTC. The entire variable domain, with the rest obtained from reference TRBV11-2 and TRBJ2-1, is as follows: EAGVAQSPRYKIIEKRQSVAFWCNPISGHATLYWYQQILGQGPKLLIQFQNNGVVDDSQLPKDRFSAERLKGVDSTLKIQPAKLEDSAVYLCASSTRLAGVFEQFFGPGTRLTVL.

This clonotype was seen at least ten times. The chain recombines TRBV24-1 with TRBJ2-5, with TRBD1 as a possible D gene (6 bases). The CDR3 covers 14 residues. Germline CDR1 and CDR2: KGHDR and SFDVKD. V shed 4 bases and J shed 2 bases, with 10 bases lying between them. In nucleotides, the CDR3 is TGTGCCACCAGTGAAGGACAGCCGCAAGAGACCCAGTACTTC. It codes for CATSEGQPQETQYF.

This clonotype was found many times. The rearrangement joins TRBV10-3 to TRBJ2-7; the D gene is possibly TRBD2 (6 bases). Germline V CDR1 and CDR2: ENHRY, SYGVKD. The CDR3 length is 15 residues. With 1 base removed from V and 6 bases from J, the gap between germline ends came to 16 bases. For the CDR3, the DNA is TGTGCCATCAGTGAGTGGGGGGAGGAGGGACGCGAGCAGTACTTC. The encoded protein is CAISEWGEEGREQYF.

This clonotype appeared many times. V gene TRBV29-1 combines with J gene TRBJ2-3, with D maybe TRBD1 (5 bases). Germline CDR1 reads SQVTM; CDR2 reads ANQGSEA. This CDR3 contains 15 residues. Trimming took off 4 bases at V and 3 bases at J, with 17 bases between the two ends. CDR3 sequence reads: CSVGLGPLGTDTQYF. Here the CDR3 DNA reads TGCAGCGTTGGACTGGGGCCGTTAGGAACAGATACGCAGTATTTT.

This clonotype was observed many times. The rearrangement links TRBV5-1 to TRBJ1-1; maybe TRBD1 (5 bases). The CDR3 extends over 12 amino acids. Trimming shortened V by 3 bases and J by 5 bases, and 8 bases separated the two germline ends. Per germline, CDR1 SGHRS and CDR2 YFSETQ. CDR3 loop: CASSSQGTEAFF. In nucleotides, the CDR3 is TGCGCCAGCAGCTCGCAGGGTACTGAAGCTTTCTTT.

This clonotype was counted many times. The chain links TRBV7-9 to TRBJ1-1, with D uncertain. CDR3 size: 13 residues. Trimming cost V 5 bases and J 5 bases, with 12 bases left between them. Germline V gene lookup returns CDR1 SEHNR and CDR2 FQNEAQ (reference sequence). The CDR3 loop reads CASSNPGSTEAFF. Written as DNA, the CDR3 is TGTGCCAGCAGCAACCCCGGTTCAACTGAAGCTTTCTTT. The variable domain in full, completed from reference TRBV7-9 and TRBJ1-1, reads DTGVSQNPRHKITKRGQNVTFRCDPISEHNRLYWYRQTLGQGPEFLTYFQNEAQLEKSRLLSDRFSAERPKGSFSTLEIQRTEQGDSAMYLCASSNPGSTEAFFGQGTRLTVV.

The sample holds many counts of this clonotype. The gene calls are TRBV29-1 and TRBJ1-6; no clear D gene. V was shortened by 7 bases and J by 7 bases, with 11 bases between the two germline ends. This CDR3 comprises 12 residues. The germline V gene encodes CDR1 SQVTM and CDR2 ANQGSEA. The CDR3 spells CSARELNSPLHF. Written as DNA, the CDR3 is TGCAGCGCCCGGGAACTAAATTCACCCCTCCACTTT.

This clonotype appeared many times. The rearrangement joins TRBV5-1 to TRBJ2-1; D is unclear. CDR3 size: 12 residues. Germline V gene data show CDR1 as SGHRS and CDR2 as YFSETQ. Trimming stripped 4 bases from V and 3 bases from J, with 5 bases between. CDR3 loop: CASSQDYNEQFF. The CDR3 DNA follows: TGCGCCAGCAGCCAAGACTACAATGAGCAGTTCTTC.

This clonotype was counted ten times or more. The chain recombines TRBV7-9 with TRBJ1-1; D gene ambiguous. V was cut by 5 bases and J by 3 bases, with 13 bases left in between. The CDR3 has 14 residues. The germline V gene has CDR1 SEHNR and CDR2 FQNEAQ (reference sequence). CDR3: CASSRSSEDTEAFF. The CDR3, as DNA: TGTGCCAGCAGCCGGTCTTCAGAGGACACTGAAGCTTTCTTT.

This clonotype was seen many times. V gene TRBV7-2 combines with J gene TRBJ1-1, with 8 bases that match TRBD1. The CDR3 loop spans 12 amino acids. The germline gives CDR1 SGHTA, CDR2 FQGNSA. The V gene end was trimmed by 4 bases and the J gene end by 11 bases; junction bases not matched to a gene: 6. CDR3 sequence: CASSSYRGRAFF. CDR3 DNA sequence: TGTGCCAGCAGCTCGTACAGGGGGAGGGCTTTCTTT.

This clonotype showed up many times. V and J are TRBV20-1 and TRBJ2-5; no clear D. The CDR3 totals 12 residues. The germline V and J ends were trimmed by 6 bases and 1 base, with 9 bases remaining between them. CDR1 is DFQATT, CDR2 SNEGSKA, per germline (reference sequence). The CDR3 DNA reads as TGCAGTGCCAGGTGGGGCCAAGAGACCCAGTACTTC. Residues: CSARWGQETQYF.

There are many counts of this clonotype. The chain links TRBV20-1 to TRBJ1-2, with 9 bases identical to TRBD1. Germline V gene sequence: CDR1 DFQATT, CDR2 SNEGSKA (reference sequence). This CDR3 has 14 residues. Unmatched junction bases numbered 9, after V lost 6 bases and J lost 4 bases. DNA of the CDR3: TGCAGTGCCCACAGGGGGCAGGTTCCCTATGGCTACACCTTC. Encoded protein: CSAHRGQVPYGYTF.

Ten or more counts support this clonotype. V and J are TRBV29-1 and TRBJ2-1; 14 nucleotides agree with TRBD2. V lost 7 bases and J lost 9; bases outside the gene matches: 5. There are 13 residues in the CDR3. The germline V gene has CDR1 SQVTM and CDR2 ANQGSEA. CDR3 sequence: CSAGLAGATEQFF. Written as DNA, the CDR3 is TGCAGCGCGGGACTAGCGGGAGCAACTGAGCAGTTCTTC.

At least ten counts were recorded for this clonotype. The chain has TRBV5-1 and TRBJ1-1, with TRBD1 as a possible D gene (6 bases). V lost 0 bases and J lost 5, with 8 bases in between. Germline lookup yields CDR1 SGHRS and CDR2 YFSETQ. The CDR3 extends over 13 amino acids. CDR3 nucleotides: TGCGCCAGCAGCTTGGAGGGGGTAACTGAAGCTTTCTTT. Protein: CASSLEGVTEAFF.

This clonotype was seen repeatedly, ten times or more. The chain links TRBV24-1 to TRBJ2-3; 10 bases are a match to TRBD2. The CDR3 has 15 residues. V shed 4 bases and J 6 bases; nucleotides not matched to a gene: 6. Germline CDR1 and CDR2: KGHDR and SFDVKD. The CDR3 region has the DNA TGTGCCACCAGTGACACAACTAGCGGGATGGATACGCAGTATTTT. It is translated as CATSDTTSGMDTQYF.

This clonotype appeared many times. This chain joins TRBV5-1 and TRBJ2-2; 9 bases align to TRBD2. CDR1 SGHRS and CDR2 YFSETQ come from the germline V gene. The CDR3 is 16 residues long. Losses at the gene ends were 4 bases for V and 5 bases for J; bases not matched to a gene: 9. The CDR3: CASSKTSGVGTGELFF. The DNA for the CDR3 is TGCGCCAGCAGCAAGACTAGCGGAGTGGGTACCGGGGAGCTGTTTTTT. Full variable domain (outside the CDR3, taken from reference TRBV5-1 and TRBJ2-2): KAGVTQTPRYLIKTRGQQVTLSCSPISGHRSVSWYQQTPGQGLQFLFEYFSETQRNKGNFPGRFSGRQFSNSRSEMNVSTLELGDSALYLCASSKTSGVGTGELFFGEGSRLTVL.

This clonotype occurred many times. V and J are TRBV7-6 and TRBJ2-2, with 9 nucleotides matching TRBD1. The CDR3 consists of 15 residues. CDR1 is SGHVS and CDR2 is FNYEAQ in the germline V gene. V shed 4 bases and J 1 base; nucleotides not matched to a gene: 1. For the CDR3, the DNA is TGTGCCAGCAGCTGGGACAGGGTGAACACCGGGGAGCTGTTTTTT. As protein: CASSWDRVNTGELFF. Using reference TRBV7-6 and TRBJ2-2 for the parts outside the CDR3, the full variable domain is GAGVSQSPRYKVTKRGQDVALRCDPISGHVSLYWYRQALGQGPEFLTYFNYEAQQDKSGLPNDRFSAERPEGSISTLTIQRTEQRDSAMYRCASSWDRVNTGELFFGEGSRLTVL.

Ten or more counts support this clonotype. V usage is TRBV7-6 and J usage is TRBJ1-1; the match to TRBD1 covers 11 bases. CDR3 length equals 12 residues. Trimming removed 5 bases from V and 9 bases from J; junction bases left unmatched: 2. Germline lookup yields CDR1 SGHVS and CDR2 FNYEAQ. CDR3 region: CASSQDRGQAFF. CDR3 in DNA: TGTGCCAGCAGCCAGGACAGGGGGCAAGCTTTCTTT.

The table lists this clonotype with many counts. CDR3 region: CSATGTGLSYEQYF. The CDR3 DNA reads as TGCAGTGCTACGGGGACAGGACTATCCTACGAGCAGTACTTC. The V call is TRBV20-1, the J call TRBJ2-7; 8 bases are a match to TRBD1. Germline CDR1 and CDR2: DFQATT and SNEGSKA (reference sequence). V was pared by 4 bases and J by 1 base, with 6 bases of the junction left unmatched. CDR3 size: 14 residues.

This clonotype was recorded at least ten times. V gene TRBV10-3 combines with J gene TRBJ1-6, with D unresolved. Trimming left V 6 bases short and J 5 bases short, with 5 bases between. Per the germline V gene, CDR1 is ENHRY and CDR2 is SYGVKD. The CDR3 covers 12 residues. For the CDR3, the DNA is TGTGCCATCAGGGCGCATAATTCACCCCTCCACTTT. Its protein product is CAIRAHNSPLHF.

This clonotype was picked up many times. The rearrangement links TRBV5-1 to TRBJ2-1; 8 bases are shared with TRBD2. V lost 0 bases, J lost 7 bases, and 6 bases stayed unmatched. The CDR3 runs 15 residues. Germline V gene lookup returns CDR1 SGHRS and CDR2 YFSETQ. The CDR3 loop is CASSLGLARSNEQFF. As DNA, the CDR3 is TGCGCCAGCAGCTTGGGACTAGCGAGGTCTAATGAGCAGTTCTTC.

The chain is built from TRBV6-5 and TRBJ1-1; no clear D gene. In germline, CDR1 is MNHEY, CDR2 SVGAGI. CDR3 length: 15 amino acids. Trimming took off 2 bases at V and 3 bases at J, with 13 bases between the two ends. The CDR3 reads CASSYAGSVDTEAFF. CDR3 DNA: TGTGCCAGCAGTTACGCGGGGAGTGTGGACACTGAAGCTTTCTTT.

This clonotype has at least ten counts. The chain has TRBV7-2 and TRBJ2-3; D not certain. Per germline, CDR1 SGHTA and CDR2 FQGNSA. Trimming removed 1 base from V and 2 bases from J, with 10 bases in between. The CDR3 totals 15 residues. The CDR3: CASSLVPSSTDTQYF. As DNA, the CDR3 is TGTGCCAGCAGCTTAGTTCCTAGTTCCACAGATACGCAGTATTTT.

This clonotype has ten or more counts. V and J are TRBV20-1 and TRBJ2-7; D not certain. Germline V CDR1 and CDR2: DFQATT, SNEGSKA (reference sequence). This CDR3 has 14 amino acids. Trimming stripped 3 bases from V and 0 bases from J, with 12 bases between. CDR3 sequence reads: CSASGQFLSYEQYF. CDR3 in DNA: TGCAGTGCTAGTGGGCAGTTTCTCTCCTACGAGCAGTACTTC.

The sample holds many counts of this clonotype. This chain connects TRBV29-1 to TRBJ2-7; D is perhaps TRBD2 (6 bases). Germline CDR1 reads SQVTM; CDR2 reads ANQGSEA. This CDR3 comprises 13 residues. V shed 6 bases and J shed 2 bases, with 14 bases lying between them. The CDR3: CSVSGTDPYEQYF. CDR3 coding DNA: TGCAGCGTCTCCGGGACTGACCCCTACGAGCAGTACTTC.

This clonotype was found many times. The chain recombines TRBV5-1 with TRBJ1-2; no firm D call. Germline V gives CDR1 SGHRS, CDR2 YFSETQ. Trimming took 6 bases from V and 8 from J, leaving 17 bases between them. The CDR3 is 13 residues long. CDR3 protein: CASTPGNKRGYTF. The CDR3, as DNA: TGCGCCAGCACCCCCGGGAATAAGCGAGGCTACACCTTC. The full variable domain, with the rest looked up from reference TRBV5-1 and TRBJ1-2, is KAGVTQTPRYLIKTRGQQVTLSCSPISGHRSVSWYQQTPGQGLQFLFEYFSETQRNKGNFPGRFSGRQFSNSRSEMNVSTLELGDSALYLCASTPGNKRGYTFGSGTRLTVV.